A single sample gave rise to the 32 T cell receptor beta chains below, sequenced in a study of blood T cell repertoires in COVID-19. Clones were read by immunoSEQ multiplex PCR, and TCRdb kept only the in-frame ones, dropping some. The table lists about 370,000 clones, approximately 92% of them singletons. Sequencing was done on a sample of PBMCs or T cells enriched from blood (not recorded which). These receptors were collected from a man aged 18 to 29 who had recovered from COVID-19.

This clone was counted between two and nine times. This sequence joins TRBV3-1 (or the pseudogene TRBV3-2) and TRBJ1-2; 7 nucleotides line up with TRBD1. V lost 3 bases and J lost 7; bases outside the gene matches: 8. CDR3 size: 14 residues. Germline CDR1 LGHDT, CDR2 YNNKEL (reference sequence). CDR3: CASSQETGSRGYTF. CDR3 sequence (DNA): TGTGCCAGCAGCCAGGAGACAGGGAGTCGTGGCTACACCTTC.

As to this clone: This CDR3 is also generated by other DNA sequences in the sample. This chain links TRBV28 with TRBJ1-1, with D unresolved. The germline V gene has CDR1 MDHEN and CDR2 SYDVKM. V was clipped by 3 bases and J by 4 bases, with 6 bases between them. CDR3 size: 12 residues. The CDR3 coding sequence is TGTGCCAGCAGTTTCGGTTCCACTGAAGCTTTCTTT. The encoded protein is CASSFGSTEAFF.

This chain connects TRBV7-3 to TRBJ2-1; 10 bases fit TRBD2. The CDR3 sequence is 15 residues long. Germline lookup yields CDR1 SGHTA and CDR2 FQGTGA. V shed 6 bases and J 4 bases; nucleotides not matched to a gene: 6. The CDR3 loop is CASRASGSYYNEQFF. CDR3 in DNA: TGTGCCAGCAGGGCTAGCGGGAGTTATTACAATGAGCAGTTCTTC. Combining the CDR3 with reference TRBV7-3 and TRBJ2-1 gives the whole variable domain GAGVSQTPSNKVTEKGKYVELRCDPISGHTALYWYRQSLGQGPEFLIYFQGTGAADDSGLPNDRFFAVRPEGSVSTLKIQRTERGDSAVYLCASRASGSYYNEQFFGPGTRLTVL.

The chain uses TRBV7-9 and TRBJ2-4; 7 positions match TRBD1. The V and J ends lost 2 bases and 0 bases, in that order; junction bases with no gene match: 13. Per the germline V gene, CDR1 is SEHNR and CDR2 is FQNEAQ (reference sequence). The CDR3 has 19 residues. The CDR3 loop is CASSLPFALQGQAKNIQYF. DNA of the CDR3: TGTGCCAGCAGCTTACCATTCGCCCTACAGGGGCAAGCCAAAAACATTCAGTACTTC.

The chain combines TRBV5-1 with TRBJ1-1, with 11 positions matching TRBD1. With 8 bases clipped from V and 8 bases from J, the junction kept 8 bases outside the gene matches. Germline V gene data show CDR1 as SGHRS and CDR2 as YFSETQ. The CDR3 length is 13 residues. Written as DNA, the CDR3 is TGCGCCAGAAAGGACAGGGGGCGTGAGGAAGCTTTCTTT. This codes for CARKDRGREEAFF.

This chain links TRBV9 with TRBJ2-2; 9 positions match TRBD1. Germline trimming cut 5 bases from V and 1 base from J; bases unmatched to any gene: 6. CDR3 length: 16 residues. CDR1 is SGDLS, CDR2 YYNGEE, per germline. The CDR3 nucleotides read TGTGCCAGCAGACGCACGGACAGGGGGAACACCGGGGAGCTGTTTTTT. This sequence encodes CASRRTDRGNTGELFF.

This chain's CDR3 is CAWTPGTVNTEAFF. For the CDR3, the DNA is TGTGCCTGGACCCCTGGGACAGTGAACACTGAAGCTTTCTTT. The chain carries TRBV30 and TRBJ1-1; 7 nucleotides align to TRBD1. The CDR3 extends over 14 amino acids. Germline CDR1 GTSNPN, CDR2 SVGIG (reference sequence). V lost 4 bases and J lost 0; bases outside the gene matches: 5.

The rearrangement joins TRBV21-1 to TRBJ1-2; the D segment call TRBD1 is taken from the table without a DNA check. TRBV21-1 is labeled a pseudogene. The CDR3 length is 14 residues. CDR3 sequence reads: CARPRTGGASGYTF. CDR3 sequence (DNA): TGTGCCAGACCCCGGACAGGGGGCGCGTCTGGCTACACCTTC.

Notes on this clone: The junction shows a germline mismatch at one end, possibly a read error. This rearrangement joins TRBV5-4 to TRBJ1-1, with TRBD1 as a possible D gene (5 bases). Per germline, CDR1 SGHNT and CDR2 YYREEE (reference sequence). The CDR3 extends over 15 amino acids. CDR3 DNA sequence: TGTGCCAGCAGCCCCGTAGGACATATGAACCCTGAAGCTTTCTTT. Encoded protein: CASSPVGHMNPEAFF.

V is TRBV12-5 and J is TRBJ2-7, with TRBD1 matching 9 bases. V was clipped by 1 base and J by 4 bases; unmatched bases: 2. The CDR3 contains 14 residues. Germline V gives CDR1 LGHNT, CDR2 FRNRAP. The CDR3 here is CASGLGTGVYEQYF. DNA for the CDR3: TGTGCTAGTGGTTTGGGGACAGGGGTTTACGAGCAGTACTTC.

In its sample, this clone was seen once. V is TRBV11-2 and J is TRBJ1-4; TRBD1 matches 9 bases. Germline V gene sequence: CDR1 SGHAT, CDR2 FQNNGV. Trimming cost V 1 base and J 8 bases; bases outside gene matches: 8. CDR3 length: 16 residues. The CDR3 protein is CASSLGDRGVKEKLFF. CDR3 nucleotides: TGTGCCAGCAGCTTAGGTGACAGGGGGGTGAAGGAAAAACTGTTTTTT. The variable domain in full, with the rest retrieved from reference TRBV11-2 and TRBJ1-4, is EAGVAQSPRYKIIEKRQSVAFWCNPISGHATLYWYQQILGQGPKLLIQFQNNGVVDDSQLPKDRFSAERLKGVDSTLKIQPAKLEDSAVYLCASSLGDRGVKEKLFFGSGTQLSVL.

The rearrangement joins TRBV11-1 to TRBJ1-1; D remains ambiguous. The germline CDR1 and CDR2 sequences are SGHAT and FQDESV (reference sequence). V lost 2 bases to trimming and J lost 4 bases, with 8 bases between them. The CDR3 sequence is 13 residues long. The CDR3, as DNA: TGTGCCAGCAGCTTAACCGAGAGCACTGAAGCTTTCTTT. This codes for CASSLTESTEAFF.

The chain joins TRBV27 to TRBJ1-2; 10 bases are a match to TRBD1. Germline CDR1 is MNHEY and CDR2 is SMNVEV (reference sequence). The CDR3 is 19 amino acids. J gave up 8 bases and V 0 bases, and 18 bases lay outside the gene matches. The CDR3 coding sequence is TGTGCCAGCAGTTTATCGATCCCGGGACAGGGGCCAGTGTTATGGGGCTACACCTTC. As protein: CASSLSIPGQGPVLWGYTF.

This chain links TRBV13 with TRBJ1-1, with 9 positions matching TRBD1. CDR3 size: 12 residues. The V gene end was trimmed by 8 bases and the J gene end by 3 bases; junction bases not matched to a gene: 1. Germline V gene sequence: CDR1 PRHDT, CDR2 FYEKMQ (reference sequence). In DNA form, the CDR3 reads TGTGCCAGCGGGACAGGGTACACTGAAGCTTTCTTT. This translates into CASGTGYTEAFF.

The V gene is TRBV7-3, the J gene TRBJ2-3; 8 positions agree with TRBD1. The CDR3 is 15 amino acids. Losses at the gene ends were 5 bases for V and 1 base for J; bases not matched to a gene: 5. The V gene's germline CDR1 is SGHTA and CDR2 FQGTGA. The CDR3 loop reads CASSLQGAGTDTQYF. For the CDR3, the DNA is TGTGCCAGCAGCCTCCAGGGGGCGGGCACAGATACGCAGTATTTT.

This sequence joins TRBV3-1 (or the pseudogene TRBV3-2) and TRBJ1-1, with D perhaps TRBD1 (5 bases). This CDR3 region has 15 residues. V was clipped by 0 bases and J by 2 bases, with 10 bases between them. From germline, CDR1 is LGHDT and CDR2 YNNKEL (reference sequence). The CDR3 DNA sequence: TGTGCCAGCAGCCAAGAGAGGGACTTCAACACTGAAGCTTTCTTT. Encoded protein: CASSQERDFNTEAFF.

The chain has TRBV18 and TRBJ2-1, with 12 bases that match TRBD2. Germline V gives CDR1 KGHSH, CDR2 LQKENI. This CDR3 has 15 residues. Trimming removed 6 bases from V and 6 bases from J; junction bases left unmatched: 6. The CDR3 spells CASSRRLAGANEQFF. Written as DNA, the CDR3 is TGTGCCAGCTCCCGACGACTAGCGGGGGCCAATGAGCAGTTCTTC. Supplemented by reference TRBV18 and TRBJ2-1, the full variable domain reads NAGVMQNPRHLVRRRGQEARLRCSPMKGHSHVYWYRQLPEEGLKFMVYLQKENIIDESGMPKERFSAEFPKEGPSILRIQQVVRGDSAAYFCASSRRLAGANEQFFGPGTRLTVL.

The genes are TRBV9 and TRBJ1-4; D might be TRBD1 (5 bases). The germline V gene has CDR1 SGDLS and CDR2 YYNGEE. V gave up 3 bases and J gave up 8 bases, with 11 bases separating them. This CDR3 is 13 amino acids long. The CDR3 sequence: CASSGGLGEKLFF. CDR3 DNA: TGTGCCAGCAGCGGGGGCTTGGGGGAAAAACTGTTTTTT.

The CDR3 is CASSASGQGIPGELFF. CDR3 coding DNA: TGTGCCAGCAGCGCATCGGGACAGGGGATCCCCGGGGAGCTGTTTTTT. The V and J genes are TRBV7-9 and TRBJ2-2; 10 nucleotides align to TRBD1. The germline gives CDR1 SEHNR, CDR2 FQNEAQ (reference sequence). Germline trimming cut 5 bases from V and 6 bases from J; bases unmatched to any gene: 9. This CDR3 is built from 16 residues.

The CDR3 sequence: CASTRLAGNEQYF. CDR3 bases: TGTGCCAGCACCCGACTAGCGGGAAACGAGCAGTACTTC. This chain links TRBV28 with TRBJ2-7; 11 bases line up with TRBD2. Germline V CDR1 and CDR2: MDHEN, SYDVKM. This CDR3 contains 13 residues. J was trimmed by 5 bases and V by 7 bases; bases with no gene match: 4.

The chain couples TRBV7-3 to TRBJ2-1, with D maybe TRBD2 (6 bases). The germline V gene has CDR1 SGHTA and CDR2 FQGTGA. The CDR3 consists of 15 residues. V was shortened by 5 bases and J by 2 bases, with 13 bases between the two germline ends. CDR3 bases: TGTGCCAGCAGCCCGAGCGGGTCCCCCTACAATGAGCAGTTCTTC. It translates to CASSPSGSPYNEQFF.

CDR3 DNA: TGTGCCAGCAGAACCCAGCGGGTGAGGGGAGAGACCCAGTACTTC. It translates to CASRTQRVRGETQYF. This chain joins TRBV2 and TRBJ2-5; possibly TRBD2 for D (6 bases). The ends were cut back, 6 bases at V and 4 bases at J, with 18 bases in the middle. The length of the CDR3 is 15 residues. Germline values: CDR1 SNHLY, CDR2 FYNNEI.

The V and J genes are TRBV10-2 and TRBJ1-1; weak D call: TRBD1 (5 bases). The CDR3 contains 12 residues. Trimming left V 3 bases short and J 11 bases short, with 13 bases between. Looked up from germline, CDR1 is WSHSY and CDR2 is SAAADI. The CDR3 loop is CASSETIGGAFF. DNA for the CDR3: TGCGCCAGCAGTGAAACCATCGGGGGGGCTTTCTTT.

V gene TRBV20-1 combines with J gene TRBJ2-1; D possibly corresponds to TRBD2 (5 bases). Trimming pared 3 bases from V and 0 bases from J, leaving 9 bases between. Looked up from germline, CDR1 is DFQATT and CDR2 is SNEGSKA (reference sequence). The length of the CDR3 is 14 residues. The CDR3 loop reads CSASVGSSYNEQFF. Here the CDR3 DNA reads TGCAGTGCTAGTGTGGGGAGCTCCTACAATGAGCAGTTCTTC.

The chain combines TRBV11-2 with TRBJ2-7; TRBD1 is a possible D gene (5 bases). The CDR3 covers 11 residues. Germline values: CDR1 SGHAT, CDR2 FQNNGV. With 4 bases removed from V and 5 bases from J, the gap between germline ends came to 6 bases. CDR3 nucleotides: TGTGCCAGCAGCTCAGGGCACGAGCAGTACTTC. This encodes CASSSGHEQYF. Full variable domain (remainder filled in from reference TRBV11-2 and TRBJ2-7): EAGVAQSPRYKIIEKRQSVAFWCNPISGHATLYWYQQILGQGPKLLIQFQNNGVVDDSQLPKDRFSAERLKGVDSTLKIQPAKLEDSAVYLCASSSGHEQYFGPGTRLTVT.

Of note for this clone: A read error may account for a junction end that differs from germline. J is TRBJ1-5 and V is TRBV7-2; TRBD1 matches at 9 bases. Germline V lookup: CDR1 SGHTA, CDR2 FQGNSA. There are 14 residues in the CDR3. Written as DNA, the CDR3 is TGTGCCAGCAGCTCCACAGGGGGCAACCAGCCCCAGCATTTT. Translation: CASSSTGGNQPQHF.

V and J are TRBV20-1 and TRBJ2-7; no definite D call. Trimming removed 0 bases at V and 5 bases at J, with 5 bases between. CDR1 is DFQATT and CDR2 is SNEGSKA in the germline V gene (reference sequence). The CDR3 runs 11 residues. The CDR3 region has the DNA TGCAGTGCTAGAGAGAGTCACGAGCAGTACTTC. Protein sequence: CSARESHEQYF.

This sequence joins TRBV14 and TRBJ1-1, with unresolved D. V dropped 1 base and J dropped 1 base, with 10 bases sitting between them. The V gene's germline CDR1 is SGHDN and CDR2 FVKESK. The CDR3 extends over 15 amino acids. Here the CDR3 reads CASSQGGKRNTEAFF. CDR3 nucleotide sequence: TGTGCCAGCAGCCAAGGCGGCAAGCGGAACACTGAAGCTTTCTTT.

The V call is TRBV7-7, the J call TRBJ2-2; 7 bases are a match to TRBD1. Germline V gene lookup returns CDR1 SSHAT and CDR2 FNYEAQ (reference sequence). The CDR3 sequence is 13 residues long. Trimming removed 5 bases from V and 3 bases from J; junction bases left unmatched: 0. CDR3 bases: TGTGCCAGCAGCGACAGGGACACCGGGGAGCTGTTTTTT. It yields the protein CASSDRDTGELFF.

The J gene is TRBJ1-6, the V gene TRBV10-3, with D possibly being TRBD1 (5 bases). Trimming left V 10 bases short and J 7 bases short, with 14 bases between. The CDR3 spans 13 residues. From germline, CDR1 is ENHRY and CDR2 SYGVKD. In nucleotides, the CDR3 is TGTGCCACCAGGGAAGGGGAAAATTCACCCCTCCACTTT. This sequence encodes CATREGENSPLHF.

V usage is TRBV4-2 and J usage is TRBJ2-7, with 11 bases matching TRBD2. Germline CDR1 LGHNA, CDR2 YNFKEQ. This CDR3 is 15 amino acids long. With 4 bases clipped from V and 0 bases from J, the junction kept 2 bases outside the gene matches. The CDR3 DNA follows: TGTGCCAGCAGCCCCACTAGCGGGAGCTCCTACGAGCAGTACTTC. Amino acid sequence: CASSPTSGSSYEQYF.

V gene TRBV7-6 combines with J gene TRBJ1-1, with D possibly being TRBD1 (5 bases). There are 14 residues in the CDR3. Trimming stripped 1 base from V and 2 bases from J, with 8 bases between. Germline V gives CDR1 SGHVS, CDR2 FNYEAQ. The CDR3 reads CASSLEGQNTEAFF. In nucleotides, the CDR3 is TGTGCCAGCAGCTTAGAGGGGCAAAACACTGAAGCTTTCTTT.